This entry concerns a single TCR beta chain. Its specificity is unknown. Repertoires were generated with immunoSEQ multiplex PCR, while TCRdb's copy carries only in-frame clones and drops some. The sample lists around 120,000 clones, around 88% seen once, with approximately 5.4% in the top ten. The CDR3 loop spans 14 amino acids. Germline lookup yields CDR1 LNHDA and CDR2 SQIVND (reference sequence). V dropped 4 bases and J dropped 8 bases, with 15 bases sitting between them. This sample was taken from a study of T cell responses to AZD1222 COVID-19 vaccine. Study summary: Second-dose schedules of about 4 or about 12 weeks were combined. Whole-study findings and limits: CD4 TCRs covered the whole spike, strongest at regions 160-218 and 743-854. The study sampled repertoires only after the peak T cell response. Baseline seropositives among AZD1222 recipients totaled only five or six.

The receptor comes from an adult in good health. The chain carries TRBV19 and TRBJ2-1, with D tentatively TRBD2 (5 bases). Sequencing used peripheral blood, obtained on day 0 of AZD1222 vaccination. The CDR3 DNA is TGTGCCAGTAGTAGTGAGTCGGGGTTCGATGAGCAGTTCTTC. Its protein product is CASSSESGFDEQFF.